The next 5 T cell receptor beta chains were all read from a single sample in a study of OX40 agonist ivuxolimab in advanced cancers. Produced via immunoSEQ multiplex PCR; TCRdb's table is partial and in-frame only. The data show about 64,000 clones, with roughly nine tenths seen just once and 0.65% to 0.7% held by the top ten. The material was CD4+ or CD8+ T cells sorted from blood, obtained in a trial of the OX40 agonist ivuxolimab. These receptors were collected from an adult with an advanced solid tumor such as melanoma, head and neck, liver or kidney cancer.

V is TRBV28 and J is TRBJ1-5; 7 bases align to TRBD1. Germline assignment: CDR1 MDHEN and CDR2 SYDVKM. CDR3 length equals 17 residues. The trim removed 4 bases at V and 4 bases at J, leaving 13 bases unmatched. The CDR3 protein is CASSSYLLDRVNQPQHF. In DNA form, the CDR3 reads TGTGCCAGCAGTTCTTATCTACTCGACAGGGTTAATCAGCCCCAGCATTTT.

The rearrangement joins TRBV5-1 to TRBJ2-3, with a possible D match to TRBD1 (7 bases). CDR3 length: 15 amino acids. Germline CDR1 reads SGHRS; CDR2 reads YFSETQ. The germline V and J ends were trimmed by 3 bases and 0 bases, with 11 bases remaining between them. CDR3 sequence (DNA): TGCGCCAGCAGCTCGCAGGGGGGCAGCACAGATACGCAGTATTTT. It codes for CASSSQGGSTDTQYF. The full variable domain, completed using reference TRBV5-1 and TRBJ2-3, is KAGVTQTPRYLIKTRGQQVTLSCSPISGHRSVSWYQQTPGQGLQFLFEYFSETQRNKGNFPGRFSGRQFSNSRSEMNVSTLELGDSALYLCASSSQGGSTDTQYFGPGTRLTVL.

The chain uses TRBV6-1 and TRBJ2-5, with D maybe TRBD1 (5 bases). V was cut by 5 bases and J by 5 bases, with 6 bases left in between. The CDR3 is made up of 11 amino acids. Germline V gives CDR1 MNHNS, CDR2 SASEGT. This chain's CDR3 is CASSYRETQYF. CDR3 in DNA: TGTGCCAGCAGTTACAGGGAGACCCAGTACTTC.

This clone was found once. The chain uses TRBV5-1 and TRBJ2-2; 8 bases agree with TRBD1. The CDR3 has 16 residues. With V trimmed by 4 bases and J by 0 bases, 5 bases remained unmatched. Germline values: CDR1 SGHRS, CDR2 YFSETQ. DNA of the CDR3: TGCGCCAGCAGCCAATCGGGACAGGCGAACACCGGGGAGCTGTTTTTT. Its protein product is CASSQSGQANTGELFF.

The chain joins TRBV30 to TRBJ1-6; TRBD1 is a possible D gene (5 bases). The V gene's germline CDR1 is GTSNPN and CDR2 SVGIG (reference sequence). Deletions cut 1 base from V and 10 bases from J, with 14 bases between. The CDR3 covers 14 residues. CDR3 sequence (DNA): TGTGCCTGGAGTGAGGGACCTCCCTCGTCACCCCTCCACTTT. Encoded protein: CAWSEGPPSSPLHF. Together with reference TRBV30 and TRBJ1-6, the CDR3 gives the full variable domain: SQTIHQWPATLVQPVGSPLSLECTVEGTSNPNLYWYRQAAGRGLQLLFYSVGIGQISSEVPQNLSASRPQDRQFILSSKKLLLSDSGFYLCAWSEGPPSSPLHFGNGTRLTVT.